Below are 4 T cell receptor beta chains sequenced from a single sample in a study of T cells after yellow fever vaccination. TCRdb re-derived calls from the 5' RACE reads in MiXCR, one entry per CDR3 protein. The sample consists of hundreds of thousands of distinct CDR3 sequences, 7.5% to 9% of them appearing once. This sample comprised PBMCs, obtained on the day of the first yellow fever vaccination. All receptors derive from a man younger than 30 who received the YFV17D yellow fever vaccine.

Ten or more counts support this clonotype. This sequence joins TRBV12-3 or TRBV12-4 and TRBJ2-5; D unresolved. This CDR3 region has 12 residues. With 5 bases removed from V and 2 bases from J, the gap between germline ends came to 6 bases. CDR3 in amino acids: CASSHYQETQYF. CDR3 DNA sequence: TGTGCCAGCAGTCACTATCAAGAGACCCAGTACTTC.

The CDR3 region is CSALGGGTEAFF. The CDR3 coding sequence is TGCAGTGCCCTGGGAGGGGGCACTGAAGCTTTCTTT. J is TRBJ1-1 and V is TRBV20-1, with D maybe TRBD1 (6 bases). V lost 6 bases and J lost 4, with 12 bases in between. The CDR3 sequence is 12 residues long. CDR1 is DFQATT and CDR2 is SNEGSKA in the germline V gene (reference sequence).

This clonotype appeared a few times. The chain combines TRBV29-1 with TRBJ1-5; 8 bases fit TRBD1. The CDR3 covers 14 residues. J lost 6 bases, V lost 6 bases, and 10 bases had no gene match. The germline CDR1 and CDR2 sequences are SQVTM and ANQGSEA. The CDR3 region has the DNA TGCAGCGTAGGGGGCCAGGGGGCGGGTCAGCCCCAGCATTTT. Amino acids: CSVGGQGAGQPQHF.

This clonotype was observed a few times. The chain employs TRBV7-9 and TRBJ2-2; tentative D call: TRBD1 (5 bases). The V end was cut by 3 bases, the J end by 2 bases, with 10 bases between. Germline CDR1 and CDR2: SEHNR and FQNEAQ (reference sequence). The CDR3 runs 15 residues. This CDR3 is CASSLVRVNTGELFF. The CDR3 DNA is TGTGCCAGCAGCTTGGTCAGGGTAAACACCGGGGAGCTGTTTTTT.